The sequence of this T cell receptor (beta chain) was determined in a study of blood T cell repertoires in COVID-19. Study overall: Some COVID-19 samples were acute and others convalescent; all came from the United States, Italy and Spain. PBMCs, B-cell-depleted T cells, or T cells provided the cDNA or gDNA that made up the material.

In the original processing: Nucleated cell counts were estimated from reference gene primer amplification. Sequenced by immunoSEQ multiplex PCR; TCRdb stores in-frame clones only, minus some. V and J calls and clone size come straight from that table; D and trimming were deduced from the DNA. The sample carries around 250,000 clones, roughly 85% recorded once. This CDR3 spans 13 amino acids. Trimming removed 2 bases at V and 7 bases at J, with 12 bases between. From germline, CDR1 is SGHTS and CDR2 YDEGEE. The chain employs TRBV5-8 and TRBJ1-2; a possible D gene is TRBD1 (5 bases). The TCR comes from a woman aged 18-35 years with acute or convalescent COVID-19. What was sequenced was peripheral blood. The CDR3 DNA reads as TGTGCCAGCAGCTTAGGAGGGGTAGCTGGCTACACCTTC. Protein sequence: CASSLGGVAGYTF. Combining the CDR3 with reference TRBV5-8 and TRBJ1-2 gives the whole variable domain EAGVTQSPTHLIKTRGQQATLRCSPISGHTSVYWYQQALGLGLQFLLWYDEGEERNRGNFPPRFSGRQFPNYSSELNVNALELEDSALYLCASSLGGVAGYTFGSGTRLTVV.